Following are 3 T cell receptor beta chains from one sample sequenced in a study of a mutant IDH1 vaccine in newly diagnosed glioma (dated by TCRdb to the early 2020s). Libraries were prepared through the immunoSEQ multiplex PCR assay. TCRdb provides this immuneACCESS table in a form limited to in-frame rearrangements. Some clones are lacking; in checked studies, under half of them reflect an unresolved V gene, and why the rest are absent is not known. The sample has about 21,000 clones on record, approximately 85% of them singletons. Roughly 5.9% of the sample goes to the ten largest clones. Per the publication, the time point label means: baseline, week 1 (first vaccination visit). In light of the paper, this sample's treatment or condition label describes: pre-vaccination baseline after standard-of-care therapy. The source material was PBMCs, sampled from a glioma patient treated with radiotherapy, temozolomide or both. All receptors derive from a man aged 40-49 years with glioma.

The chain has TRBV19 and TRBJ2-2; no clear D. The CDR3 contains 13 residues. Germline V gives CDR1 LNHDA, CDR2 SQIVND (reference sequence). The ends were cut back, 8 bases at V and 7 bases at J, with 14 bases in the middle. CDR3 amino acids: CASLATPIGELFF. The CDR3 nucleotides are TGTGCCAGTTTGGCGACGCCCATCGGGGAGCTGTTTTTT.

The genes are TRBV6-5 and TRBJ2-3; 7 bases fit TRBD1. Germline V CDR1 and CDR2: MNHEY, SVGAGI. CDR3 length: 14 residues. V was clipped by 2 bases and J by 6 bases; unmatched bases: 5. The CDR3 DNA follows: TGTGCCAGCAGTTACATAGGGGGCAAGGATACGCAGTATTTT. Its translation is CASSYIGGKDTQYF.

The J gene is TRBJ1-1, the V gene TRBV5-6, with D possibly being TRBD1 (5 bases). V shed 4 bases and J shed 10 bases, with 23 bases lying between them. CDR3 length: 15 residues. Germline CDR1 is SGHDT and CDR2 is YYEEEE. In DNA form, the CDR3 reads TGTGCCAGCAGCCCATTGGGCCGGCGAGGGGCCGCAGCTTTCTTT. Its translation is CASSPLGRRGAAAFF.